Listed below are T cell receptor beta chains from one sample, sequenced in a study of read filtering for tumor transcriptome and immune sequencing. MiXCR, applied by TCRdb to the reads, yields one record per CDR3 protein. The sample contains fewer than 45,000 distinct CDR3 sequences, about 10% of which appear only once. The material sequenced was a population of CD138-negative cells sorted from bone marrow. The receptor set was obtained from a donor aged 40 or older with multiple myeloma. Each CDR3 is given with its conserved first and last residue. The D gene is left open where the match is weak. The size of a clone is reported for some rows only, either as once, few or many, or as a class for expanded clones.

d_call j_call v_call clone_size cdr3_nt cdr3_aa
NA TRBJ1-1 TRBV12-3/TRBV12-4 many TGTGCCAGCAGCCAGCGCGCGAGCTCAGGTACTGAAGCTTTCTTT CASSQRASSGTEAFF
NA TRBJ2-7 TRBV7-2 many TGTGCCAGCAGCTTAGGACCAAACTACGAGCAGTACTTC CASSLGPNYEQYF
TRBD2 TRBJ2-5 TRBV29-1 many TGCAGCGTTGAAGAATATCTAGCGGGAGAGACCCAGTACTTC CSVEEYLAGETQYF
TRBD1 TRBJ1-5 TRBV2 many TGTGCCAGCGGGGAAACAGGGGGCGGACAGCCCCAGCATTTT CASGETGGGQPQHF
TRBD2 TRBJ2-3 TRBV7-9 many TGTGCCAGCAGCTCCGGACTAGCGGGGGGAATTACGCAGTATTTT CASSSGLAGGITQYF
NA TRBJ2-3 TRBV9 many TGTGCCAGCAGCGTCCTAACCGGGACGCAGGCCACAGATACGCAGTATTTT CASSVLTGTQATDTQYF
NA TRBJ2-1 TRBV7-9 many TGTGCCAGCACGGGGAAGGTTTGGATCTTC CASTGKVWIF
NA TRBJ1-1 TRBV7-2 many TGTGCCAGCAGCCCAATGCAGGGAAGTGAAGCTTTCTTT CASSPMQGSEAFF
TRBD1 TRBJ1-3 TRBV15 few TGTGCCACCAGCAACGGACAGGGGGCTTTAGGAAACACCATATATTTT CATSNGQGALGNTIYF
NA TRBJ2-7 TRBV28 many TGTGCCAGCTCATCCGGCATACCCGTTTACGAGCAGTACTTC CASSSGIPVYEQYF
TRBD1 TRBJ1-6 TRBV20-1 many TGCAGTGCTAGAGCAGCGGGGACAGGGTATTCACCCCTCCACTTT CSARAAGTGYSPLHF
NA TRBJ2-7 TRBV29-1 many TGCAGCGTTAGGACGGTGTCCTACGAGCAGTACTTC CSVRTVSYEQYF
NA TRBJ1-1 TRBV18 NA TGTGCCAGCTCACCAGACAGGATGAACACTGAAGCTTTCTTT CASSPDRMNTEAFF
NA TRBJ1-2 TRBV28 many TGTGCCAGCAGTTTATCCTGGCAGTCCTACACCTTC CASSLSWQSYTF
NA TRBJ2-1 TRBV11-2 few TGTGCCAGCAGCTTAGGGGGGGGGCGGAATGAGCAGTTCTTC CASSLGGGRNEQFF
TRBD2 TRBJ2-5 TRBV6-1 few TGTGCCAGCCGTCGAAGCGGGAACCAAGAGACCCAGTACTTC CASRRSGNQETQYF
NA TRBJ1-1 TRBV7-9 many TGTGCCAGCAGCTCGTCGCTGAACACTGAAGCTTTCTTT CASSSSLNTEAFF
NA TRBJ1-4 TRBV23-1 many TGCGCCAGCGTTCTTGACAGTCGTAATGAAAAACTGTTTTTT CASVLDSRNEKLFF
TRBD2 TRBJ2-3 TRBV3-1 many TGTGCCAGCAGCCAAGAAGCGGGGGGGCTGGCAGATACGCAGTATTTT CASSQEAGGLADTQYF
NA TRBJ1-1 TRBV20-1 NA TGCAGTGCTGACGAGGGAAACACTGAAGCTTTCTTT CSADEGNTEAFF
TRBD1 TRBJ2-3 TRBV24-1 many TGTGCCACCAGTGACTGGACAGGGGACCAGCAGTATTTT CATSDWTGDQQYF
NA TRBJ2-5 TRBV7-9 many TGTGCCAGCAGCCCAGTAGCGAAAGAGACCCAGTACTTC CASSPVAKETQYF
NA TRBJ2-2 TRBV28 many TGTGCCAGCAGTTTGACGGACGGGGAGCTGTTTTTT CASSLTDGELFF
NA TRBJ2-3 TRBV13 many TGTGCCAGCAGCTTAGATCCGAGCACAGATACGCAGTATTTT CASSLDPSTDTQYF
TRBD2 TRBJ2-2 TRBV6-6 many TGTGCCAGCCGGCGGGGGGGAGTCACCGGGGAGCTGTTTTTT CASRRGGVTGELFF
NA TRBJ1-1 TRBV30 few TGTGCCTGGACCGAGGGGGGAGCTGAAACTGAAGCTTTCTTT CAWTEGGAETEAFF
TRBD1 TRBJ2-1 TRBV6-2/TRBV6-3 many TGTGCCACCCTTTTGACAGGGAATCTTGAGCAGTTCTTC CATLLTGNLEQFF
NA TRBJ2-1 TRBV27 few TGTGCCAGCAGTTTGCGGAGGGAATCCCCTGAGCAGTTCTTC CASSLRRESPEQFF
NA TRBJ1-1 TRBV5-1 NA TGCGCCAGCAGCTTGTTGGCGGGAGCTAACACTGAAGCTCTCTTT CASSLLAGANTEALF
NA TRBJ2-1 TRBV7-7 NA TGTGCTAGCAGCTTCGGTCGGCGGGATGAGCAGTCCTTC CASSFGRRDEQSF
NA TRBJ2-3 TRBV10-3 many TGTGCCGTCACAGGGGAGGCCGATACGCAGTATTTT CAVTGEADTQYF
TRBD1 TRBJ2-1 TRBV28 many TGTGCCAGCAGGCTGCCCCCCGGCAGGGGGCAGTACTATGAGCAGTTCTTC CASRLPPGRGQYYEQFF
TRBD1 TRBJ2-7 TRBV7-9 many TGTGCCAGCAGCTTGGGACAGGGGGGGCAGTACTTC CASSLGQGGQYF
NA TRBJ2-5 TRBV7-9 many TGTGCCAGCAGCCCGTCTGATTTGGGGTACTTC CASSPSDLGYF
NA TRBJ2-5 TRBV28 many TGTGCCAGCAGTGATGAGACCCAGTACTTC CASSDETQYF
TRBD1 TRBJ2-4 TRBV7-2 many TGTGCCAGCAGCGCCTGGACAGGGGGCAAAAACATTCAGTACTTC CASSAWTGGKNIQYF
NA TRBJ1-1 TRBV20-1 many TGCAGTGCTCTCGGGCCCTCGGCCACTGAAGCTTTCTTT CSALGPSATEAFF
NA TRBJ2-5 TRBV20-1 many TGCAGTGCTACAGGGGTTGGAGAGACCCAGTACTTC CSATGVGETQYF
NA TRBJ2-3 TRBV12-3/TRBV12-4 NA TGTGCCAGCAGCCTAGCCATGACGCAGTATTTT CASSLAMTQYF
NA TRBJ1-5 TRBV18 many TGTGCCAGCTCGCGACAGAGGGGACAAGATCAGCCCCAGCATTTT CASSRQRGQDQPQHF
TRBD2 TRBJ2-7 TRBV2 many TGTGCCAGCGGTAGCGGGGGGACCTACGAGCAGTACTTC CASGSGGTYEQYF
NA TRBJ1-2 TRBV2 many TGTGCCAGCAGTGATTGGGGCGGGGGAGACTATGGCTACACCTTC CASSDWGGGDYGYTF
NA TRBJ2-7 TRBV20-1 many TGCAGTGCTAGAGATGGGGCAGGAGTATACGAGCAGTACTTC CSARDGAGVYEQYF
NA TRBJ2-5 TRBV2 many TGTGCCAGCACCCCTGGACATTTCCAAGAGACCCAGTACTTC CASTPGHFQETQYF
TRBD1 TRBJ2-7 TRBV7-2 many TGTGCCAGCAGCTATGGGACAGTCTCCGAGCAGTACTTC CASSYGTVSEQYF
NA TRBJ2-5 TRBV29-1 many TGCAGCGTTACGACAGGAGAAGAGACCCAGTACTTC CSVTTGEETQYF
NA TRBJ2-6 TRBV28 many TGTGCCAGCAGGCAGGGACCCAACGTCCTGACTTTC CASRQGPNVLTF
TRBD1 TRBJ2-7 TRBV27 NA TGTGCCAGCAGCCCCGGGACAGGGGTATTCGAGCAGTACTTC CASSPGTGVFEQYF